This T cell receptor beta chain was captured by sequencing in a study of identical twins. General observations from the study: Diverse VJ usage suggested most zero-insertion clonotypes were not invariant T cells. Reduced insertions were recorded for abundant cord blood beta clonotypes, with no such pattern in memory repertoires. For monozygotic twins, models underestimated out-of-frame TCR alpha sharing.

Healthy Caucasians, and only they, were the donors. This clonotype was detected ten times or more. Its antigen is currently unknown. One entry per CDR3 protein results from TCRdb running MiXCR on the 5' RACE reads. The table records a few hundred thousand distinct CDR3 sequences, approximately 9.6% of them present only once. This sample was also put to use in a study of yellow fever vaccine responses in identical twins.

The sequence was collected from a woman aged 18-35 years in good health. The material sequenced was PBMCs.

The DNA of the CDR3 is TGTGCCAGCAGCATCTCCGGGACTAGCGGTTACGAGCAGTACTTC. Translated, it gives CASSISGTSGYEQYF. The chain uses TRBV7-9 and TRBJ2-7, with 11 bases matching TRBD2. Trimming cost V 5 bases and J 4 bases; bases outside gene matches: 7. CDR1 and CDR2 from the germline V gene are SEHNR and FQNEAQ (reference sequence). The CDR3 runs to 15 residues.